This T cell receptor beta chain stems from a study of shared clonotypes between healthy human individuals. The table came from immunoSEQ multiplex PCR; TCRdb's copy has only in-frame clones and leaves some out. The sample carries hundreds of thousands of clones, about 96% recorded once. The CDR3 consists of 13 residues. Between the trimmed V and J ends, which lost 4 bases and 6 bases, there was a span of 13 bases. Germline CDR1 SGHRS, CDR2 YFSETQ. This clonotype originated in a woman younger than 45 in good health. The chain couples TRBV5-1 to TRBJ1-2; D is perhaps TRBD1 (6 bases). The sample consisted of naive CD4+ T cells sorted from blood. Subset indicated: CD45RA+ positively selected. CDR3 nucleotide sequence: TGCGCCAGCAGCCGCGACAGGTCCGATGGCTACACCTTC. Amino acids: CASSRDRSDGYTF.